This section outlines one T cell receptor beta chain sequence together with its context. Its antigen is not identified. This CDR3 is built from 15 residues. The V and J ends lost 3 bases and 3 bases respectively, with 12 bases between them. CDR1 and CDR2 from the germline V gene are MGHRA and YSYEKL. Sequencing used immunoSEQ multiplex PCR; TCRdb keeps in-frame clones, though not all of them. The table has some 6,500 clones, around two thirds seen once; the top ten hold around two fifths. The data are from a study of CD8 T cell repertoires and HIV-1 epitope variants. The overall study: T cells were stimulated with Twenty-five Gag and Nef peptides separately. Enriched T cells were co-cultured with equal autologous T cell-negative cells. The baseline condition was 1M T cells left uncultured.

Study outcomes and limitations: Six of nine antigen-specific clonotypes appeared cross-reactive to autologous or escape variants.

The specimen was cultured CD8+ T cells derived from PBMCs. The receptor's source is a male donor with HIV. The rearrangement uses TRBV4-1 and TRBJ1-5; TRBD1 is a possible D gene (5 bases). CDR3 residues: CASSHPDSYNQPQHF. The DNA of the CDR3 is TGCGCCAGCAGCCACCCAGACAGTTACAATCAGCCCCAGCATTTT.